The rows below give T cell receptor beta chains drawn from one sample of a study of T cells in Graves' hyperthyroidism and ophthalmopathy. Using its own MiXCR run on the multiplex PCR reads, TCRdb lists one record per CDR3 protein. This table has about 410,000 distinct CDR3 sequences, approximately 14% appearing once. Sequencing input: blood. Receptor source: a man younger than 35 with Graves' ophthalmopathy. Each CDR3 is given with its conserved first and last residue. A D gene is named only where the DNA matches it firmly. Clone size is shown for a subset of rows, as once, few, many or a class of expanded clone.

v_call,j_call,d_call,clone_size,cdr3_nt,cdr3_aa
TRBV6-7,TRBJ2-7,NA,NA,TGTGCCAGCAGTTACTACGACAGCGCCGAACAGTACTTC,CASSYYDSAEQYF
TRBV2,TRBJ1-1,TRBD1,many,TGTGCCAGCAGACCGGGACAGAAAAACACTGAAGCTTTCTTT,CASRPGQKNTEAFF
TRBV14,TRBJ2-7,TRBD2,few,TGTGCCAGCAGCCACCGCACTAGCGGGAGATCCTACGAGCAGTACTTC,CASSHRTSGRSYEQYF
TRBV20-1,TRBJ1-3,NA,NA,TGCAGTGCGCGGAGTAACAAACCTGGAAACACCATATATTTT,CSARSNKPGNTIYF
TRBV6-5,TRBJ2-1,NA,many,TGTGCCAGCAGTTACGGGTCGGCAACCCACAATGAGCAGTTCTTC,CASSYGSATHNEQFF
TRBV6-5,TRBJ2-3,TRBD2,many,TGTGCCAGCAGTTACGGACTAGGCACAGATACGCAGTATTTT,CASSYGLGTDTQYF
TRBV20-1,TRBJ2-3,TRBD2,few,TGCAGTGCTAGAGATCGGGAGGACGGGTCCAGCACAGATACGCAGTATTTT,CSARDREDGSSTDTQYF
TRBV6-2/TRBV6-3,TRBJ1-4,NA,NA,TGTGCCAGCAGTCTCTCCGGATTTAATGAAAAACTGTTTTTT,CASSLSGFNEKLFF
TRBV20-1,TRBJ1-1,NA,many,TGCAGTGCTAGAGATAGGAATGGTGGAACTGAAGCTTTCTTT,CSARDRNGGTEAFF
TRBV4-1,TRBJ1-4,NA,many,TGCGCCAGCAGCCAAGAAACGGGGGCGCAAGGTAATGAAAAACTGTTTTTT,CASSQETGAQGNEKLFF
TRBV7-2,TRBJ2-5,TRBD2,NA,TGTGCCAGCAGCCTAGCGGGAGGGCCGCGAGAGACCCAGTACTTC,CASSLAGGPRETQYF
TRBV19,TRBJ2-1,NA,NA,TGTGCCAGTAGTATAGCCGCGGGTGAGCGGAGCTCCTACAATGAGCAGTTCTTC,CASSIAAGERSSYNEQFF
TRBV5-5,TRBJ2-3,TRBD1,many,TGTGCCAGCAGCCGCCAAGAGACAGGGGGCTTCACAGATACGCAGTATTTT,CASSRQETGGFTDTQYF
TRBV7-9,TRBJ2-5,NA,many,TGTGCCAGCAGCTTAGCGGGGGCAGCTCAAGAGACCCAGTACTTC,CASSLAGAAQETQYF
TRBV6-1,TRBJ1-3,NA,NA,TGTGCCAGCAGCGATAACAGTGGAAACACCATATATTTT,CASSDNSGNTIYF
TRBV7-9,TRBJ2-5,TRBD2,NA,TGTGCCAGCAGCTTAGGGAGAGGACTAGCGGGGACCCAAGAGACCCAGTACTTC,CASSLGRGLAGTQETQYF
TRBV12-3/TRBV12-4,TRBJ1-1,NA,many,TGTGCCAGCAGTTTTTGGTGGCCTGCGGTAACTGAAGCTTTCTTT,CASSFWWPAVTEAFF
TRBV11-2,TRBJ1-2,TRBD1,NA,TGTGCCAGCAGCGTAGGGGGCTGGCCAGGGGATGGCTACACCTTC,CASSVGGWPGDGYTF
TRBV12-3/TRBV12-4,TRBJ1-1,NA,few,TGTGCCAGCAGTTTAGTGGGAGAAATGAACACTGAAGCTTTCTTT,CASSLVGEMNTEAFF
TRBV20-1,TRBJ2-3,NA,many,TGCAGTGCTAGAGATGTAACTCCCAGGGATACGCAGTATTTT,CSARDVTPRDTQYF
TRBV6-6,TRBJ2-5,TRBD1,many,TGTGCCAGCAGTTACTGGGGGACAGGAGGCCAAGAGACCCAGTACTTC,CASSYWGTGGQETQYF
TRBV5-1,TRBJ2-3,TRBD2,many,TGCGCCAGCAGCTCCACTAGCGGGATAATGGGAACGCAGTATTTT,CASSSTSGIMGTQYF
TRBV28,TRBJ2-5,NA,many,TGTGCCAGCAGTTTATGGTTGCAGACCCAGTACTTC,CASSLWLQTQYF
TRBV11-3,TRBJ2-7,TRBD2,NA,TGTGCCAGCAGCCGAGGGACTAGCAATAACGAGCAGTACTTC,CASSRGTSNNEQYF
TRBV7-2,TRBJ2-3,TRBD2,many,TGTGCCAGCAGCTTGGGGTTACTAGCGGGGGCCACAGATACGCAGTATTTT,CASSLGLLAGATDTQYF
TRBV20-1,TRBJ2-7,NA,many,TGCAGTGCTATCCAGGACAGATCTTACGAGCAGTACTTC,CSAIQDRSYEQYF
TRBV3-1,TRBJ2-7,NA,many,TGTGCCAGCAGCCAAGAAGGCGGGGCCGCCTACGAGCAGTACTTC,CASSQEGGAAYEQYF
TRBV11-2,TRBJ2-5,TRBD2,many,TGTGCCAGCAGCTTAATGCGGGGGGCTAAAGAGACCCAGTACTTC,CASSLMRGAKETQYF
TRBV25-1,TRBJ2-7,NA,few,TGTGCCAGCAGTGAAGCGCCCGACCTAACCCACGAGCAGTACTTC,CASSEAPDLTHEQYF
TRBV7-9,TRBJ2-7,TRBD2,NA,TGTGCCAGCAGCTATCTAGCGGGGGCCTACGAGCAGTACTTC,CASSYLAGAYEQYF
TRBV19,TRBJ1-4,NA,NA,TGTGCCAGTAGTGCCACCCTTGAAAAACTGTTTTTT,CASSATLEKLFF
TRBV11-3,TRBJ2-3,NA,many,TGTGCCAGCAGCTTAGGCTTCGAGCGGTCCACAGATACGCAGTATTTT,CASSLGFERSTDTQYF
TRBV15,TRBJ2-1,NA,NA,TGTGCCACCAGCATGCCAAGTCTCAGTACTGAGCAGTTCTTC,CATSMPSLSTEQFF
TRBV12-3/TRBV12-4,TRBJ2-7,NA,many,TGTGCCAGCAGGGGGCGGACGACCTACGAGCAGTACTTC,CASRGRTTYEQYF
TRBV5-6,TRBJ1-2,NA,many,TGTGCCAGCAGCTTGAGTATGGGTGGCTACACCTTC,CASSLSMGGYTF
TRBV7-9,TRBJ1-2,NA,large,TGTGCCAGCAGCTTATACGAGACAGGATTCTATGGCTACACCTTC,CASSLYETGFYGYTF
TRBV7-2,TRBJ2-7,NA,NA,TGTGCCAGCAGCTTAGTAGCTTCAGGGGACTCCCCCTACGAGCAGTACTTC,CASSLVASGDSPYEQYF
TRBV12-3/TRBV12-4,TRBJ2-7,NA,many,TGTGCCAGCAGCTTCTTTGGGGCGTCTTCACAGGGCTTAGCGTCTGAGCAGTACTTC,CASSFFGASSQGLASEQYF
TRBV5-6,TRBJ2-5,NA,NA,TGTGCCAGCAGCCTACTAGGGGGAGGAGGGCAAGAGACCCAGTACTTC,CASSLLGGGGQETQYF
TRBV12-3/TRBV12-4,TRBJ2-7,NA,many,TGTGCCAGCAGTTTACAAAGCCAGTCCTACGAGCAGTACTTC,CASSLQSQSYEQYF
TRBV5-8,TRBJ1-5,NA,many,TGTGCCAGCAGCCGAGGGGGATGGTATAGCAATCAGCCCCAGCATTTT,CASSRGGWYSNQPQHF
TRBV27,TRBJ1-5,NA,many,TGTGCCAGCAGTTTAGCCCCTAGTCAGCCCCAGCATTTT,CASSLAPSQPQHF
TRBV10-1,TRBJ2-2,NA,many,TGCGCCAGCAGTGCAAACGCGCCCGGGGAGCTGTTTTTT,CASSANAPGELFF
TRBV15,TRBJ2-7,TRBD1,many,TGTGCCACCAGCAGAGAGCCGGGACAGGCCTACGAGCAGTACTTC,CATSREPGQAYEQYF
TRBV18,TRBJ2-1,NA,many,TGTGCCAGCTCACCACAGGGATACGGCAATGAGCAGTTCTTC,CASSPQGYGNEQFF
TRBV18,TRBJ1-1,NA,NA,TGTGCCAGCTCACCCTTGACAGACACCATGAACACTGAAGCTTTCTTT,CASSPLTDTMNTEAFF
TRBV12-3/TRBV12-4,TRBJ2-3,TRBD1,NA,TGTGCCAGCAGTTTAGCGGACAGGGAAGGGGCAGATACGCAGTATTTT,CASSLADREGADTQYF
TRBV12-3/TRBV12-4,TRBJ2-2,NA,NA,TGTGCCAGCAATCAGTTTTGGGGGGGACAAGGGCCCAAGGACGGGGAGCTGTTTTTT,CASNQFWGGQGPKDGELFF
TRBV6-1,TRBJ2-7,TRBD1,many,TGTGCCAGCAGTTACTGGGGACAGGGGGGGTACGAGCAGTACTTC,CASSYWGQGGYEQYF
TRBV7-9,TRBJ1-6,NA,NA,TGTGCCAGCAGCTTAGGACCCGGGCGGGGTTCACCCCTCCACTTT,CASSLGPGRGSPLHF
TRBV12-3/TRBV12-4,TRBJ2-5,TRBD2,NA,TGTGCCAGCAGTTTGAATAGCGGGGGGGTTTTAGGGACCCAGTACTTC,CASSLNSGGVLGTQYF
TRBV28,TRBJ1-4,TRBD1,few,TGTGCCAGCAGTTTTGCCCGAGGACAGGCAACTAATGAAAAACTGTTTTTT,CASSFARGQATNEKLFF
TRBV30,TRBJ2-7,TRBD2,many,TGTGCCTGGAGTGTATGGGCGGGGGTGTACGAGCAGTACTTC,CAWSVWAGVYEQYF
TRBV20-1,TRBJ2-1,NA,NA,TGCAGTGCTAGTGCCCTGGCCTATGAGCAGTTCTTC,CSASALAYEQFF
TRBV5-4,TRBJ1-1,NA,many,TGTGCCAGCAAAATCGACAGCGTGAACACTGAAGCTTTCTTT,CASKIDSVNTEAFF
TRBV6-1,TRBJ2-3,TRBD1,many,TGTGCCAGCAGGGGGACAGGGCGTTACACAGATACGCAGTATTTT,CASRGTGRYTDTQYF
TRBV5-1,TRBJ2-3,TRBD1,many,TGCGCCAGCAGCTTGGGGGACAGTGGCACAGATACGCAGTATTTT,CASSLGDSGTDTQYF
TRBV11-2,TRBJ2-1,NA,many,TGTGCCAGCAGCTTAGCGGGGCTGGGTAAGTTCTTC,CASSLAGLGKFF
TRBV12-3/TRBV12-4,TRBJ1-5,TRBD1,many,TGTGCCAGCAGCCCCCGACAGGGAGGCCAGCCCCAGCATTTT,CASSPRQGGQPQHF